The TCR beta chain under discussion was sequenced for a study of T cell responses to AZD1222 COVID-19 vaccine. The CDR3 extends over 17 amino acids. V lost 5 bases to trimming and J lost 5 bases, with 22 bases between them. CDR1 and CDR2 from the germline V gene are SNHLY and FYNNEI. General study results and limits: Donors were mostly white British, more females; clonal diversity possibly underestimated. Without day 14 samples, only post-peak T cell repertoires were studied. At study baseline, merely six AZD1222 recipients were seropositive.

As for this clone: Its antigen is as yet unknown.

Second doses were pooled across both intervals (about 4 or about 12 weeks). Clones were sequenced by immunoSEQ multiplex PCR, and TCRdb holds only the in-frame ones, with some missing. This sample has fewer than 200,000 clones, with around nine tenths found just once. This material consisted of peripheral blood, taken 28 days after the second AZD1222 dose. The genes are TRBV2 and TRBJ2-1, with D possibly matching TRBD1 (6 bases). The clonotype was recovered from an adult who received the AZD1222 COVID-19 vaccine. CDR3 coding DNA: TGTGCCAGCAGTACACCCAAAGGATTATACAGGGACAATGAGCAGTTCTTC. Amino acid sequence: CASSTPKGLYRDNEQFF.